This T cell receptor (beta chain) emerged from a study of beta chain features in type 1 diabetes. This clone was seen more than once but under ten times. Antigen unknown. Looked up from germline, CDR1 is MDHEN and CDR2 is SYDVKM. The CDR3 has 18 residues. Deletions cut 3 bases from V and 0 bases from J, with 20 bases between. Findings and limits, study-wide: A moderate, significant TCRB CDR3 shortening appeared in type 1 diabetes across four CD4+ subsets.

Sequencing targeted expressed TCRB transcripts, as all isolated RNA had been reverse transcribed. Data came from immunoSEQ multiplex PCR; TCRdb stores just in-frame clones and leaves some out. The table has about 340,000 clones, approximately 12% seen once. The TCR comes from a woman aged 18 to 35 with type 1 diabetes. V and J are TRBV28 and TRBJ1-2, with TRBD1 as a possible D gene (5 bases). The sequenced sample was naive CD4+ T cells from blood. This chain's CDR3 is CASSFPGYRTLSNYGYTF. The CDR3 region has the DNA TGTGCCAGCAGTTTTCCAGGATACAGGACGCTTTCTAACTATGGCTACACCTTC.